Listed here is a single T cell receptor (beta chain). TCRdb re-derived calls from the RT-PCR reads in MiXCR, one entry per CDR3 protein. There are about a million distinct CDR3 sequences in the sample; more than 15% occur only once, and around 6% lies in the top ten. This sample was taken from a study of patients and donors after allogeneic stem cell transplantation. Trimming removed 0 bases from V and 0 bases from J, with 9 bases in between. This CDR3 comprises 15 residues. The germline CDR1 and CDR2 sequences are MGHRA and YSYEKL. This clonotype was obtained from a human donor who was either an allogeneic HSCT recipient or a stem cell or donor lymphocyte infusion donor (not recorded which). It is not recorded whose cells these are; they may come from a transplant donor. Sequencing used blood, either unsorted or a sorted T cell fraction (not recorded which). The chain links TRBV4-1 to TRBJ2-7, with D unresolved. This CDR3 reads CASSQEERSSYEQYF. CDR3 nucleotides: TGCGCCAGCAGCCAAGAAGAGAGGAGCTCCTACGAGCAGTACTTC.